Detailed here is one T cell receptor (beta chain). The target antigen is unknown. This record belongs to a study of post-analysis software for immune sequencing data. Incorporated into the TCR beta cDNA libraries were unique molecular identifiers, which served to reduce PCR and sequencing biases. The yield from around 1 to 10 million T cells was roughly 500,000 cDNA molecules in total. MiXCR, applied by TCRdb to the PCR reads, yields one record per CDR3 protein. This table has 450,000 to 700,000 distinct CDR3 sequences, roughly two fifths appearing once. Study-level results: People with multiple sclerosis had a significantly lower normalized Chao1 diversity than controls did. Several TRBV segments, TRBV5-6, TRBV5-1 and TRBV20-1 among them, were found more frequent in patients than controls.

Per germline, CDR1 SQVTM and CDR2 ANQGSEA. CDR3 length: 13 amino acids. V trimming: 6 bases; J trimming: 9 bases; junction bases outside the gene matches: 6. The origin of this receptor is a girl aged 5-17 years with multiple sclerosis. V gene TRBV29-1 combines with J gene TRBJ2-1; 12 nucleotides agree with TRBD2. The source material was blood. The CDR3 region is CSVLAGGPSEQFF. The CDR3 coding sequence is TGCAGCGTCCTAGCGGGGGGGCCTAGTGAGCAGTTCTTC.